The 5 T cell receptor beta chains below all came from one sample that was sequenced in a study of T cells in localized non-small cell lung cancer. Here immunoSEQ multiplex PCR was the method, and the copy in TCRdb shows in-frame clones only, minus some. The repertoire holds approximately 80,000 clones, with over 75% as singletons. Here the sequenced sample was peripheral blood, taken before any cancer treatment. Source of these receptors: a female donor older than 55 with stage I lung adenocarcinoma.

The rearrangement links TRBV10-3 to TRBJ2-1, with TRBD1 matching over 11 bases. J gave up 10 bases and V 5 bases, and 7 bases lay outside the gene matches. The CDR3 is 14 amino acids. Germline assignment: CDR1 ENHRY and CDR2 SYGVKD. The CDR3, as DNA: TGTGCCATCAGTCCGGGACAGGGGGTGGAGGAGCAGTTCTTC. Translation: CAISPGQGVEEQFF.

This clone was counted ten times or more. This chain joins TRBV11-2 and TRBJ2-1; 7 bases are a match to TRBD1. From germline, CDR1 is SGHAT and CDR2 FQNNGV. The CDR3 extends over 18 amino acids. V gave up 1 base and J gave up 2 bases; unmatched junction bases: 11. The DNA for the CDR3 is TGTGCCAGCAGCTTAGGGAGGAAAACAGGGGAAACCTACAATGAGCAGTTCTTC. Its translation is CASSLGRKTGETYNEQFF.

This clone occurred a few times. This chain connects TRBV7-2 to TRBJ2-3, with TRBD1 as a possible D gene (7 bases). Trimming left V 5 bases short and J 4 bases short, with 10 bases between. The CDR3 has 13 amino acids. CDR1 SGHTA and CDR2 FQGNSA come from the germline V gene. The CDR3 sequence: CASSRGTADTQYF. CDR3 DNA: TGTGCCAGCAGCCGGGGGACAGCAGATACGCAGTATTTT.

This chain connects TRBV11-2 to TRBJ2-1; TRBD2 is a possible D gene (7 bases). The V and J ends lost 7 bases and 13 bases respectively, with 20 bases between them. Germline V CDR1 and CDR2: SGHAT, FQNNGV. This CDR3 is 13 amino acids long. The CDR3 nucleotides are TGTGCCAGCACCGAGGGGGGGAGACGTAACCAGTTCTTC. This gives the protein CASTEGGRRNQFF. Variable domain in full (rest from reference TRBV11-2 and TRBJ2-1): EAGVAQSPRYKIIEKRQSVAFWCNPISGHATLYWYQQILGQGPKLLIQFQNNGVVDDSQLPKDRFSAERLKGVDSTLKIQPAKLEDSAVYLCASTEGGRRNQFFGPGTRLTVL.

The V and J genes are TRBV11-2 and TRBJ2-5; D not certain. Germline V lookup: CDR1 SGHAT, CDR2 FQNNGV. CDR3 length equals 13 residues. Trimming removed 5 bases at V and 2 bases at J, with 9 bases between. CDR3 protein: CASSPAGQETQYF. The CDR3 nucleotides read TGTGCCAGCAGCCCTGCTGGGCAAGAGACCCAGTACTTC.